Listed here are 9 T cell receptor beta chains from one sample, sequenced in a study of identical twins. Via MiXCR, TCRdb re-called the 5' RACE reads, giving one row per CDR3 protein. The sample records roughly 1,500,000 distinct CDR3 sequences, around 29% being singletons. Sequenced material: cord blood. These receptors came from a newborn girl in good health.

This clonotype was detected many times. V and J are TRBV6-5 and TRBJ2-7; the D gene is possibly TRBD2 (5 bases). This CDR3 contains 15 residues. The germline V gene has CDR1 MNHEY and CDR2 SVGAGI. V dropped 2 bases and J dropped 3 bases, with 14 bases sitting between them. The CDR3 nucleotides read TGTGCCAGCAGTTACGAGGGTAAACGTGACTACGAGCAGTACTTC. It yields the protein CASSYEGKRDYEQYF.

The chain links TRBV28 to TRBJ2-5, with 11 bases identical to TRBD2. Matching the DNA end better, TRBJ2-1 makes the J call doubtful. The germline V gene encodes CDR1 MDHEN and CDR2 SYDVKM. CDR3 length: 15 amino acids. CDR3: CASSFMGLAEETQFF. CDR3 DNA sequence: TGTGCCAGCAGTTTTATGGGACTAGCGGAAGAGACCCAGTTCTTC.

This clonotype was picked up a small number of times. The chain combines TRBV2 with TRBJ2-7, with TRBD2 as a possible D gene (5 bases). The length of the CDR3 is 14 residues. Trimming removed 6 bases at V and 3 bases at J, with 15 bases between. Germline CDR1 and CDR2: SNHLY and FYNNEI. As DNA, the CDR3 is TGTGCCAGCAGAATAAGCTCCGCGGGCTACGAGCAGTACTTC. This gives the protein CASRISSAGYEQYF.

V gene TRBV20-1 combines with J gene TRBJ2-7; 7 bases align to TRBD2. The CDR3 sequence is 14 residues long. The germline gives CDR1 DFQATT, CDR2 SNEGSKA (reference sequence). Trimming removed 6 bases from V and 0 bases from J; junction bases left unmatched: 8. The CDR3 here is CSAQRASGSYEQYF. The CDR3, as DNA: TGCAGTGCCCAGCGTGCTAGCGGCTCCTACGAGCAGTACTTC.

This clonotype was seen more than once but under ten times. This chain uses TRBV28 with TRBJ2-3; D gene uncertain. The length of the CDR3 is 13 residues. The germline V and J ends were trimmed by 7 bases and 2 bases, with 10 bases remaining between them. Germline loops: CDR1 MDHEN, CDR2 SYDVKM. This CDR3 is CASIGPNTDTQYF. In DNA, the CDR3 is TGTGCCAGCATAGGGCCTAACACAGATACGCAGTATTTT.

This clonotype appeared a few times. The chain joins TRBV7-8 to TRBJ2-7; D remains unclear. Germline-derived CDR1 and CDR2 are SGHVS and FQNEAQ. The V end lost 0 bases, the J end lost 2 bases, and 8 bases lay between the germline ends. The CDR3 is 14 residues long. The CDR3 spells CASSLADITYEQYF. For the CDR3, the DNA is TGTGCCAGCAGCTTAGCGGATATAACCTACGAGCAGTACTTC.

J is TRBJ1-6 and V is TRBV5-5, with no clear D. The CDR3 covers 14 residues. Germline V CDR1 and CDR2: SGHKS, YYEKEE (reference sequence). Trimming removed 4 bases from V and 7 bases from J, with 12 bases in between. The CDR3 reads CASSPLSPNSPLHF. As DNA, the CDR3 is TGTGCCAGCAGCCCACTAAGCCCCAATTCACCCCTCCACTTT.

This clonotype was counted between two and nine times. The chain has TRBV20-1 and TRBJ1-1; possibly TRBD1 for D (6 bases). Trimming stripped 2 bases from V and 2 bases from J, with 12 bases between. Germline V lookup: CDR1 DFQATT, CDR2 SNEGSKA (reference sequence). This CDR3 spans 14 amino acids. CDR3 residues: CSARMYGTNTEAFF. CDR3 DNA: TGCAGTGCTAGAATGTACGGGACAAACACTGAAGCTTTCTTT.

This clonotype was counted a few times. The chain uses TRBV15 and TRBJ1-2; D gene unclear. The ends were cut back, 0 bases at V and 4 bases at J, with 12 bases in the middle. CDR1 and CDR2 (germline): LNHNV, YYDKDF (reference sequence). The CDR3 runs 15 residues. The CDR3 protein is CATSRDRRQAYGYTF. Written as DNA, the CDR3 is TGTGCCACCAGCAGAGATAGACGGCAAGCCTATGGCTACACCTTC.